Presented here are 25 T cell receptor beta chains from one specimen sequenced in a study of T-cell reconstitution after alpha-beta-depleted transplantation in children. Using unique molecular identifiers, the investigators prepared the TCRbeta library. A single record per CDR3 protein comes from TCRdb applying MiXCR to the PCR reads. Of 800,000 to 1,000,000 distinct CDR3 sequences listed, 25% to 35% were seen once; the top ten hold roughly 28%. Source: PBMCs, mostly from graft donor cells, taken 360 days after TCRalphabeta/CD19-depleted stem cell transplant. These receptors were taken from a boy in the first two years of life who had a stem cell transplant for SCID, so the T cells may come from the graft donor.

The J gene is TRBJ2-5, the V gene TRBV6-2 or TRBV6-3, with TRBD1 identical over 7 bases. The V gene's germline CDR1 is MNHEY and CDR2 SVGEGT. The CDR3 has 15 residues. V lost 2 bases and J lost 4; bases outside the gene matches: 7. CDR3 in amino acids: CASSYPGQVGETQYF. CDR3 coding DNA: TGTGCCAGCAGTTACCCCGGACAGGTTGGAGAGACCCAGTACTTC.

This chain joins TRBV2 and TRBJ2-3; the D is unclear. The V gene lost 4 bases and the J gene lost 0 bases, with 11 bases spanning the gap. The germline V gene has CDR1 SNHLY and CDR2 FYNNEI. This CDR3 region has 15 residues. The DNA of the CDR3 is TGTGCCAGCAGTGCGGAAGCTCTCAGCACAGATACGCAGTATTTT. Protein product: CASSAEALSTDTQYF.

This chain joins TRBV11-2 and TRBJ1-5, with D unclear. The CDR3 runs 15 residues. Trimming left V 1 base short and J 2 bases short, with 9 bases between. Germline V gene data show CDR1 as SGHAT and CDR2 as FQNNGV. The CDR3 region is CASSLVLGGNQPQHF. The DNA of the CDR3 is TGTGCCAGCAGCTTAGTTCTGGGTGGCAATCAGCCCCAGCATTTT.

This clonotype has more than one count but fewer than ten. CDR3 sequence: CASAEEGFANQPQHF. CDR3 bases: TGTGCCAGCGCCGAGGAGGGGTTTGCCAATCAGCCCCAGCATTTT. The chain combines TRBV12-3 or TRBV12-4 with TRBJ1-5, with TRBD1 as a possible D gene (5 bases). V was pared by 8 bases and J by 3 bases, with 17 bases between. This CDR3 spans 15 amino acids.

This clonotype has just a few counts. This chain joins TRBV5-1 and TRBJ2-3, with D possibly matching TRBD1 (5 bases). The CDR3 loop spans 14 amino acids. V lost 7 bases, J lost 2 bases, and 14 bases lay in between. In germline, CDR1 is SGHRS, CDR2 YFSETQ. CDR3 in amino acids: CASQGGLYTDTQYF. The CDR3 bases are TGCGCCAGCCAGGGCGGTCTATACACAGATACGCAGTATTTT.

This chain connects TRBV10-3 to TRBJ1-1; D unresolved. The V end was cut by 6 bases, the J end by 4 bases, with 9 bases between. Per germline, CDR1 ENHRY and CDR2 SYGVKD. The CDR3 consists of 12 residues. DNA for the CDR3: TGTGCCATCAGGGATGAGGGCACTGAAGCTTTCTTT. It translates to CAIRDEGTEAFF.

The rearrangement joins TRBV5-1 to TRBJ2-7; D is undetermined. Germline CDR1 and CDR2: SGHRS and YFSETQ. The V and J ends lost 0 bases and 3 bases respectively, with 13 bases between them. The CDR3 sequence is 15 residues long. The CDR3, as DNA: TGCGCCAGCAGCTTGGCCGATGGCGGAATCTACGAGCAGTACTTC. This gives the protein CASSLADGGIYEQYF.

The rearrangement uses TRBV30 and TRBJ2-1; D might be TRBD1 or TRBD2, each matching 6 bases. The CDR3 loop spans 15 amino acids. The germline V gene has CDR1 GTSNPN and CDR2 SVGIG (reference sequence). With 5 bases removed from V and 5 bases from J, the gap between germline ends came to 19 bases. CDR3 DNA: TGTGCCTGGGTCGTTGGGGGGCTGGGAAACAATGAGCAGTTCTTC. Residues: CAWVVGGLGNNEQFF.

V and J are TRBV15 and TRBJ1-1, with D possibly being TRBD1 (5 bases). This CDR3 contains 13 residues. V was shortened by 1 base and J by 11 bases, with 14 bases between the two germline ends. CDR1 is LNHNV and CDR2 is YYDKDF in the germline V gene (reference sequence). In DNA, the CDR3 is TGTGCCACCAGCAGAGGGGGCCCCCTGAAGGCTTTCTTT. Protein product: CATSRGGPLKAFF.

This clonotype was seen more than once but under ten times. The rearrangement links TRBV29-1 to TRBJ2-3; TRBD1 agrees at 10 bases. CDR3 length: 16 amino acids. V lost 4 bases, J lost 6 bases, and 13 bases stayed unmatched. From germline, CDR1 is SQVTM and CDR2 ANQGSEA. This chain's CDR3 is CSVARQGAQDRDTQYF. The CDR3 DNA sequence: TGCAGCGTTGCGAGACAGGGGGCGCAGGATAGGGATACGCAGTATTTT.

The chain joins TRBV19 to TRBJ1-5; 8 nucleotides agree with TRBD1. The CDR3 has 13 residues. Germline assignment: CDR1 LNHDA and CDR2 SQIVND (reference sequence). V was clipped by 6 bases and J by 6 bases; unmatched bases: 4. The DNA of the CDR3 is TGTGCCAGTAGCTCCAGGGGGCCTCAGCCCCAGCATTTT. Amino acids: CASSSRGPQPQHF.

The chain employs TRBV15 and TRBJ2-4; D is unresolved. The V gene's germline CDR1 is LNHNV and CDR2 YYDKDF (reference sequence). This CDR3 has 14 amino acids. V lost 0 bases, J lost 0 bases, and 3 bases lay in between. CDR3 nucleotide sequence: TGTGCCACCAGCAGAGAAGTAGCCAAAAACATTCAGTACTTC. This encodes CATSREVAKNIQYF.

This clonotype showed up just a few times. This chain links TRBV10-3 with TRBJ1-3; D remains ambiguous. Trimming shortened V by 5 bases and J by 0 bases, and 14 bases separated the two germline ends. Germline loops: CDR1 ENHRY, CDR2 SYGVKD. There are 16 residues in the CDR3. The DNA of the CDR3 is TGTGCCATCAGTTCACGCTTCCTAGACTCTGGAAACACCATATATTTT. This encodes CAISSRFLDSGNTIYF.

This clonotype appeared a few times. The genes are TRBV4-2 and TRBJ2-2, with D tentatively TRBD1 or TRBD2 (5 bases each). This CDR3 is 16 amino acids long. Germline lookup yields CDR1 LGHNA and CDR2 YNFKEQ. The V and J ends lost 4 bases and 0 bases respectively, with 12 bases between them. In nucleotides, the CDR3 is TGTGCCAGCAGCCTCGGGGACGTCGCGAACACCGGGGAGCTGTTTTTT. Residues: CASSLGDVANTGELFF.

This clonotype was counted a few times. The J gene is TRBJ1-1, the V gene TRBV7-9; D is perhaps TRBD1 (5 bases). The ends were cut back, 4 bases at V and 6 bases at J, with 15 bases in the middle. From germline, CDR1 is SEHNR and CDR2 FQNEAQ (reference sequence). The CDR3 runs to 14 residues. CDR3 region: CASSYPQGSAEAFF. The CDR3 DNA reads TGTGCCAGCAGCTATCCCCAGGGTAGCGCTGAAGCTTTCTTT.

About this clonotype itself: One end of the junction is discordant with germline, which a read error may explain. This chain connects TRBV10-3 to TRBJ2-3; 12 bases align to TRBD1. CDR1 and CDR2 (germline): ENHRY, SYGVKD. The CDR3 runs 14 residues. CDR3 DNA sequence: TGTGCCAGTAGGGACAGGGGGCGCCCAGATAGGCAGTATTTT. It translates to CASRDRGRPDRQYF.

This clonotype was counted only a few times. In DNA, the CDR3 is TGCAGCGTTGGTCAGAGCTCCTACAATGAGCAGTTCTTC. The encoded protein is CSVGQSSYNEQFF. The chain joins TRBV29-1 to TRBJ2-1; D not resolved. Germline-derived CDR1 and CDR2 are SQVTM and ANQGSEA. This CDR3 spans 13 amino acids. Trimming stripped 4 bases from V and 0 bases from J, with 7 bases between.

The V and J genes are TRBV7-6 and TRBJ2-5; 7 nucleotides line up with TRBD2. This CDR3 is built from 18 residues. CDR1 and CDR2 (germline): SGHVS, FNYEAQ. Germline trimming cut 3 bases from V and 1 base from J; bases unmatched to any gene: 14. Here the CDR3 reads CASSLVSGGAGVQETQYF. The CDR3 DNA sequence: TGTGCCAGCAGCTTGGTTTCGGGCGGGGCGGGGGTCCAAGAGACCCAGTACTTC.

This clonotype showed up just a few times. The chain employs TRBV7-8 and TRBJ1-5; D unresolved. This CDR3 has 15 amino acids. V was trimmed by 1 base and J by 4 bases, leaving 11 bases between them. CDR1 and CDR2 (germline): SGHVS, FQNEAQ. Here the CDR3 DNA reads TGTGCCAGCAGCTTAGGAACATCCGGTAATCAGCCCCAGCATTTT. This gives the protein CASSLGTSGNQPQHF.

On this clonotype itself: At one boundary the junction diverges from the germline segment, which might be a read error. The V gene is TRBV6-4, the J gene TRBJ2-3, with 8 positions matching TRBD2. Germline values: CDR1 MRHNA, CDR2 SNTAGT. CDR3 length: 18 residues. CDR3 sequence: CTSSASGGGPHSTDTQYF. The CDR3 DNA follows: TGTACCAGCAGTGCCTCGGGCGGGGGGCCACATAGCACAGATACGCAGTATTTT.

The chain recombines TRBV7-9 with TRBJ1-5; no clear D. The germline gives CDR1 SEHNR, CDR2 FQNEAQ (reference sequence). Trimming shortened V by 0 bases and J by 5 bases, and 14 bases separated the two germline ends. The CDR3 is 16 residues long. DNA of the CDR3: TGTGCCAGCAGCTTAGCGTTGGGAGGGTCGGATCAGCCCCAGCATTTT. This encodes CASSLALGGSDQPQHF.

This clonotype was seen many times. This chain uses TRBV5-4 with TRBJ2-2; D gene ambiguous. Trimming took 2 bases from V and 0 from J, leaving 8 bases between them. CDR1 SGHNT and CDR2 YYREEE come from the germline V gene (reference sequence). This CDR3 comprises 15 residues. Written as DNA, the CDR3 is TGTGCCAGCAGCTTTGGTGAGGCGAACACCGGGGAGCTGTTTTTT. It encodes CASSFGEANTGELFF. Using reference TRBV5-4 and TRBJ2-2 for the parts outside the CDR3, the full variable domain is ETGVTQSPTHLIKTRGQQVTLRCSSQSGHNTVSWYQQALGQGPQFIFQYYREEENGRGNFPPRFSGLQFPNYSSELNVNALELDDSALYLCASSFGEANTGELFFGEGSRLTVL.

The rearrangement uses TRBV4-3 and TRBJ2-5; 7 positions match TRBD2. The junction had 7 bases not matched to a gene; V was cut back by 1 base and J by 5 bases. Germline-derived CDR1 and CDR2 are LGHNA and YSLEER. The CDR3 consists of 15 residues. CDR3 sequence: CASSQVGRAGETQYF. The CDR3, as DNA: TGCGCCAGCAGCCAAGTTGGGAGAGCGGGGGAGACCCAGTACTTC.

The rearrangement links TRBV5-1 to TRBJ2-3; no definite D call. Between the trimmed V and J ends, which lost 0 bases and 0 bases, there was a span of 11 bases. Germline CDR1 reads SGHRS; CDR2 reads YFSETQ. The CDR3 totals 16 residues. The CDR3 DNA is TGCGCCAGCAGCTTGGAAAACAATCCAAGCACAGATACGCAGTATTTT. The encoded protein is CASSLENNPSTDTQYF.

CDR3 in amino acids: CSANRGGVGYEQYF. The CDR3 bases are TGCAGTGCTAACAGGGGAGGAGTGGGCTACGAGCAGTACTTC. The V and J genes are TRBV20-1 and TRBJ2-7; possibly TRBD1 for D (7 bases). The CDR3 contains 14 residues. Trimming pared 4 bases from V and 3 bases from J, leaving 16 bases between. In germline, CDR1 is DFQATT, CDR2 SNEGSKA (reference sequence).